These 8 T cell receptor beta chains were sequenced from one sample in a study of control samples from healthy donors and cancer patients. Assay: immunoSEQ multiplex PCR; the TCRdb copy retains only in-frame clones and omits some. The sample has some 110,000 clones, more than 75% seen once. The sample comprised blood. The origin of the receptors is a woman in her 70s in good health.

This clone came up once. The chain joins TRBV9 to TRBJ2-3; 7 positions agree with TRBD2. The germline V gene has CDR1 SGDLS and CDR2 YYNGEE. V lost 2 bases, J lost 0 bases, and 12 bases stayed unmatched. This CDR3 spans 18 amino acids. The CDR3 bases are TGTGCCAGCAGCGTCTCTAGCGGCGCTCTTTCTAGCACAGATACGCAGTATTTT. This sequence encodes CASSVSSGALSSTDTQYF.

The chain joins TRBV11-2 to TRBJ1-1; 11 bases fit TRBD1. Germline V CDR1 and CDR2: SGHAT, FQNNGV. J was trimmed by 5 bases and V by 3 bases; bases with no gene match: 11. CDR3 size: 17 residues. The CDR3 DNA reads TGTGCCAGCAGCTTTAGCAGGACAGGGGGCGAAGGAACTGAAGCTTTCTTT. Its protein is CASSFSRTGGEGTEAFF. Supplemented by reference TRBV11-2 and TRBJ1-1, the full variable domain reads EAGVAQSPRYKIIEKRQSVAFWCNPISGHATLYWYQQILGQGPKLLIQFQNNGVVDDSQLPKDRFSAERLKGVDSTLKIQPAKLEDSAVYLCASSFSRTGGEGTEAFFGQGTRLTVV.

J is TRBJ1-4 and V is TRBV18, with D unresolved. The CDR3 length is 14 residues. Per germline, CDR1 KGHSH and CDR2 LQKENI. The germline V and J ends were trimmed by 0 bases and 7 bases, with 9 bases remaining between them. The CDR3 nucleotides are TGTGCCAGCTCACCACCGGGTGGTAGTGAAAAACTGTTTTTT. Its translation: CASSPPGGSEKLFF.

This clone was seen once. The J gene is TRBJ2-1, the V gene TRBV29-1; D is possibly TRBD2 (6 bases). Germline V lookup: CDR1 SQVTM, CDR2 ANQGSEA. Trimming took off 1 base at V and 12 bases at J, with 16 bases between the two ends. The CDR3 extends over 13 amino acids. CDR3 DNA sequence: TGCAGCGTTGAAGGGACTAAGAGAGGTGGGCAGTTCTTC. This encodes CSVEGTKRGGQFF.

The V call is TRBV5-6, the J call TRBJ2-5; 10 nucleotides align to TRBD2. V shed 4 bases, J shed 5 bases, and the junction held 17 bases outside the gene matches. The germline gives CDR1 SGHDT, CDR2 YYEEEE. This CDR3 is 18 amino acids long. CDR3 region: CASSVPPGASGGKETQYF. The CDR3 DNA reads as TGTGCCAGCAGCGTACCCCCTGGGGCTAGCGGGGGAAAGGAGACCCAGTACTTC.

The genes are TRBV4-3 and TRBJ1-4, with 9 bases lining up with TRBD1. With V trimmed by 0 bases and J by 7 bases, 3 bases remained unmatched. This CDR3 contains 15 residues. Looked up from germline, CDR1 is LGHNA and CDR2 is YSLEER. This CDR3 is CASSQDRDRAEKLFF. The DNA of the CDR3 is TGCGCCAGCAGCCAAGATCGGGACAGGGCTGAAAAACTGTTTTTT.

This chain joins TRBV6-1 and TRBJ2-5; 7 bases line up with TRBD1. Trimming at V came to 3 bases and at J to 5 bases, leaving 3 bases not matched to a gene. The CDR3 runs to 13 residues. Germline V CDR1 and CDR2: MNHNS, SASEGT. The CDR3 nucleotides are TGTGCCAGCAGTGATATAGGGGGCGAGACCCAGTACTTC. Translated, it gives CASSDIGGETQYF.

This sequence joins TRBV5-1 and TRBJ1-2; the D gene is possibly TRBD1 (6 bases). There are 14 residues in the CDR3. Trimming removed 0 bases at V and 9 bases at J, with 15 bases between. Germline V lookup: CDR1 SGHRS, CDR2 YFSETQ. This CDR3 is CASSLGQVVESYTF. CDR3 sequence (DNA): TGCGCCAGCAGCTTGGGACAGGTGGTCGAGAGCTACACCTTC.